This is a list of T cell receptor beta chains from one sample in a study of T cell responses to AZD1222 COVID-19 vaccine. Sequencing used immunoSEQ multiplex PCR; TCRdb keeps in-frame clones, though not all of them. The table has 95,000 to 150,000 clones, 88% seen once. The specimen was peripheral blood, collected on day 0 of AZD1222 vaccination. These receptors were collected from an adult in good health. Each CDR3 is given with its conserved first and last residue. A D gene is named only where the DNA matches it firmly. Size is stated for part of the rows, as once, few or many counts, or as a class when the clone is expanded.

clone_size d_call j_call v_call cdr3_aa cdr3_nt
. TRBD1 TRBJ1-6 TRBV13 CASSIGQGSSLGNSPLHF TGTGCCAGCAGCATCGGACAGGGCAGCTCACTGGGGAATTCACCCCTCCACTTT
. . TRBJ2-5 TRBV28 CASSLYWDKETQYF TGTGCCAGCAGTTTATACTGGGACAAAGAGACCCAGTACTTC
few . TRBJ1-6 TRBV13 CASSLVRQGSSPLHF TGTGCCAGCAGCTTAGTAAGGCAGGGCAGTTCACCCCTCCACTTT
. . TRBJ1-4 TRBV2 CASRETGSLEKLFF TGTGCCAGCAGAGAAACAGGGTCTTTGGAAAAACTGTTTTTT
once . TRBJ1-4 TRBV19 CASSLSTEKLFF TGTGCCAGTAGTTTATCGACAGAAAAACTGTTTTTT
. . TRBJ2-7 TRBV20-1 CSASPWRVDEQYF TGCAGTGCTAGTCCCTGGAGGGTGGATGAGCAGTACTTC
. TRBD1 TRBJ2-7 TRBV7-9 CASSPAGQGKPYEQYF TGTGCCAGCAGCCCCGCGGGACAGGGCAAACCTTACGAGCAGTACTTC
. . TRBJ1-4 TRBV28 CASSPLIERDSTNEKLFF TGTGCCAGCAGTCCCCTCATCGAGAGGGATTCGACTAATGAAAAACTGTTTTTT
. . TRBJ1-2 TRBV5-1 CASSLEGDRGYTF TGCGCCAGCAGCTTGGAGGGGGATAGGGGCTACACCTTC
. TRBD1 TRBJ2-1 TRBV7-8 CASSRGGQGATYNEQFF TGTGCCAGCAGCAGGGGGGGACAGGGCGCAACCTACAATGAGCAGTTCTTC
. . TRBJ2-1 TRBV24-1 CATSGIPRDSYNEQFF TGTGCCACCAGTGGTATTCCTAGGGACTCCTACAATGAGCAGTTCTTC
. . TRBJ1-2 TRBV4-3 CASSQDSGRLYGYTF TGCGCCAGCAGCCAAGATTCCGGGCGGCTCTATGGCTACACCTTC
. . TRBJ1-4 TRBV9 CASSPGLGDEKLFF TGTGCCAGCAGCCCGGGCCTGGGGGATGAAAAACTGTTTTTT
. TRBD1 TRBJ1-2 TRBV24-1 CATFSTGDQSYGYTF TGTGCCACGTTCTCGACAGGGGATCAGAGCTATGGCTACACCTTC
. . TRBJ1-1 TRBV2 CASTPRFWEAFF TGTGCCAGCACGCCTCGGTTTTGGGAAGCTTTCTTT
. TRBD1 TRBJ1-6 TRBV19 CASSMGSRTGRSSPLHF TGTGCCAGTAGTATGGGGAGTCGGACAGGGCGGTCTTCACCCCTCCACTTT
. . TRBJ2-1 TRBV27 CASNGAGYYNEQFF TGTGCCAGCAATGGGGCAGGTTACTACAATGAGCAGTTCTTC
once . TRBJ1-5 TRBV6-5 CASSRTANQPQHF TGTGCCAGCAGTAGGACAGCAAATCAGCCCCAGCATTTT
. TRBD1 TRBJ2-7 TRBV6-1 CASSGDYGQASYEQYF TGTGCCAGCAGTGGAGATTATGGACAGGCCTCCTACGAGCAGTACTTC
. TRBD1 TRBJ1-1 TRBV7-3 CASSQDRGTEAFF TGTGCCAGCAGCCAAGACAGGGGCACTGAAGCTTTCTTT
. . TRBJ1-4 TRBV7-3 CASSLNRTRPELFSNEKLFF TGTGCCAGCAGCTTAAATAGAACCCGTCCAGAACTATTCTCGAATGAAAAACTGTTTTTT
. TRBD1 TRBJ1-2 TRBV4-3 CASSQEAGRGRGGYTF TGCGCCAGCAGCCAAGAAGCGGGCAGGGGGCGCGGTGGCTACACCTTC
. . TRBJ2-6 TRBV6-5 CASSYVTSPGANVLTF TGTGCCAGCAGTTACGTAACCTCCCCTGGGGCCAACGTCCTGACTTTC
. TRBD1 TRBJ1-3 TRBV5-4 CASSQGQGATGNTIYF TGTGCCAGCAGCCAGGGACAGGGGGCGACTGGAAACACCATATATTTT
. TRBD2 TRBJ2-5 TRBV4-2 CASSRGTSGGTQETQYF TGTGCCAGCAGCCGCGGGACTAGCGGGGGGACCCAAGAGACCCAGTACTTC
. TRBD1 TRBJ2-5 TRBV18 CASSTGGTGRHETQYF TGTGCCAGCTCAACCGGAGGGACAGGGCGACACGAGACCCAGTACTTC
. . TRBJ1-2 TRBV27 CASSFVGDGNYGYTF TGTGCCAGCAGTTTTGTAGGGGACGGGAACTATGGCTACACCTTC
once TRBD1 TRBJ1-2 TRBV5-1 CASSLAPGTGGGYTF TGCGCCAGCAGCTTGGCCCCCGGGACAGGAGGGGGCTACACCTTC
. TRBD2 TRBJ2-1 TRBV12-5 CASGPSGLSYNEQFF TGTGCTAGTGGTCCTAGCGGGCTCTCCTACAATGAGCAGTTCTTC
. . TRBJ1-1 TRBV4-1 CASSVLEGNTEAFF TGCGCCAGCAGCGTACTCGAGGGGAACACTGAAGCTTTCTTT
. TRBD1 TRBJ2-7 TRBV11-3 CASSLRGDRYLYEQYF TGTGCCAGCAGCTTACGAGGGGACAGGTACCTCTACGAGCAGTACTTC
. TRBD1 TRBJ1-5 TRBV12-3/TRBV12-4 CASTLTGDQPQHF TGTGCCAGCACCCTAACAGGGGACCAGCCCCAGCATTTT
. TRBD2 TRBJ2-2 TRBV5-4 CASSLDGGGTGELFF TGTGCCAGCAGCTTGGACGGGGGGGGCACCGGGGAGCTGTTTTTT
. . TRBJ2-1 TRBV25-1 CASKAGTTYNEQFF TGTGCCAGCAAGGCCGGTACCACCTACAATGAGCAGTTCTTC
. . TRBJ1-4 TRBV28 CASSLISGVGEKLFF TGTGCCAGCAGCCTTATATCCGGGGTCGGTGAAAAACTGTTTTTT
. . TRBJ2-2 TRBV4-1 CASGSSGKNTGELFF TGCGCCAGCGGCAGTAGCGGAAAGAACACCGGGGAGCTGTTTTTT